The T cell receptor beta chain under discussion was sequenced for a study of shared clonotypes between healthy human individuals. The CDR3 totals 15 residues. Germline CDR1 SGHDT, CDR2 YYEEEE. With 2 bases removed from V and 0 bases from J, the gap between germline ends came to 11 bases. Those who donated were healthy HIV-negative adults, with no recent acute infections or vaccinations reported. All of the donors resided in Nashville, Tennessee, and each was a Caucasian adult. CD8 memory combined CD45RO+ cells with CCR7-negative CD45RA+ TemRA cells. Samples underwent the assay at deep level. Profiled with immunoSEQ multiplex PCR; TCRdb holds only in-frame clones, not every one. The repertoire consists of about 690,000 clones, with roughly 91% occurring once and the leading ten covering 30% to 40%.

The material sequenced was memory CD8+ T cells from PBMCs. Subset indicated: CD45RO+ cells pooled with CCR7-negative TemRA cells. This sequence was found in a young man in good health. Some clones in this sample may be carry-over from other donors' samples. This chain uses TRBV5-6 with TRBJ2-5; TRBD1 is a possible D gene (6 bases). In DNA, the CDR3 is TGTGCCAGCAGCTTAGCCGGGACATACCAAGAGACCCAGTACTTC. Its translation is CASSLAGTYQETQYF.